This T cell receptor beta chain was identified during a study of OX40 agonist ivuxolimab in advanced cancers. TCRdb's table, derived via immunoSEQ multiplex PCR, lists solely in-frame clones and lacks some. The data contain tens of thousands of clones, about 90% of them singletons. The sequencing used CD4+ or CD8+ T cells sorted from blood, collected in a trial of the OX40 agonist ivuxolimab. The TCR comes from an adult with an advanced solid tumor such as melanoma, head and neck, liver or kidney cancer.

The CDR3 loop reads CSVVSSRINQETQYF. The CDR3 DNA reads TGCAGCGTTGTATCATCGCGGATAAACCAAGAGACCCAGTACTTC. V usage is TRBV29-1 and J usage is TRBJ2-5; D is unresolved. The CDR3 is made up of 15 amino acids. The V gene's germline CDR1 is SQVTM and CDR2 ANQGSEA. Trimming shortened V by 4 bases and J by 0 bases, and 15 bases separated the two germline ends.